The 4 T cell receptor beta chains below all came from one sample that was sequenced in a study of blood T cell repertoires in COVID-19. Profiled with immunoSEQ multiplex PCR; TCRdb holds only in-frame clones, not every one. This sample has over 200,000 clones, with about 80% found just once. The material sequenced was peripheral blood. The receptor set was obtained from a woman aged 80 or over with acute or convalescent COVID-19.

This clone was seen more than once but under ten times. V gene TRBV19 combines with J gene TRBJ2-1; D is possibly TRBD2 (7 bases). Germline-derived CDR1 and CDR2 are LNHDA and SQIVND (reference sequence). The V and J ends lost 6 bases and 6 bases respectively, with 15 bases between them. This CDR3 has 14 amino acids. The CDR3 loop is CASSFRGGVNEQFF. The CDR3 nucleotides are TGTGCCAGTAGCTTCAGGGGAGGGGTCAATGAGCAGTTCTTC. The full variable domain, its missing parts supplied by reference TRBV19 and TRBJ2-1, is DGGITQSPKYLFRKEGQNVTLSCEQNLNHDAMYWYRQDPGQGLRLIYYSQIVNDFQKGDIAEGYSVSREKKESFPLTVTSAQKNPTAFYLCASSFRGGVNEQFFGPGTRLTVL.

This chain connects TRBV5-1 to TRBJ2-3; 7 bases align to TRBD2. After removal of 5 bases from V and 2 bases from J, the junction contained 5 bases not matched to a gene. The CDR3 totals 14 residues. Germline values: CDR1 SGHRS, CDR2 YFSETQ. The CDR3 bases are TGCGCCAGCAGAGGAGGGGACTACACAGATACGCAGTATTTT. Translated: CASRGGDYTDTQYF.

The chain uses TRBV30 and TRBJ1-3, with D uncertain. The CDR3 spans 15 residues. With 2 bases removed from V and 1 base from J, the gap between germline ends came to 12 bases. Per the germline V gene, CDR1 is GTSNPN and CDR2 is SVGIG (reference sequence). DNA of the CDR3: TGTGCCTGGAGTTTATGGTCGGTATCTGGAAACACCATATATTTT. Translating gives CAWSLWSVSGNTIYF.

This chain connects TRBV6-2 or TRBV6-3 to TRBJ1-2; 8 positions agree with TRBD1. V dropped 5 bases and J dropped 3; count of bases not matched to a gene: 17. The CDR3 length is 18 residues. Germline V gene data show CDR1 as MNHEY and CDR2 as SVGEGT. The DNA of the CDR3 is TGTGCCAGCAGTGCCATTCGGGACAGGCTTCGACTAGACTATGGCTACACCTTC. Amino acids: CASSAIRDRLRLDYGYTF.